This T cell receptor (beta chain) came from a study of cytomegalovirus exposure and HLA in healthy donors. The study ran its PCR with 60 Vbeta and 13 Jbeta primers. Some clones are missing from TCRdb's copy, which holds only in-frame ones; the method was immunoSEQ multiplex PCR. The top ten hold around 0.57% of the sample, which has 200,000 to 250,000 clones, around 80% seen once. J lost 5 bases, V lost 3 bases, and 7 bases had no gene match. This CDR3 is 15 amino acids long. CDR1 is GTSNPN and CDR2 is SVGIG in the germline V gene (reference sequence). This clone showed up just once. V and J are TRBV30 and TRBJ1-5; 10 positions match TRBD1. The sequence came from a woman in her forties in good health and CMV-seronegative. The sequencing input was PBMCs. CDR3 loop: CAWSRQGAGDQPQHF. DNA of the CDR3: TGTGCCTGGAGCCGACAGGGGGCGGGGGATCAGCCCCAGCATTTT.